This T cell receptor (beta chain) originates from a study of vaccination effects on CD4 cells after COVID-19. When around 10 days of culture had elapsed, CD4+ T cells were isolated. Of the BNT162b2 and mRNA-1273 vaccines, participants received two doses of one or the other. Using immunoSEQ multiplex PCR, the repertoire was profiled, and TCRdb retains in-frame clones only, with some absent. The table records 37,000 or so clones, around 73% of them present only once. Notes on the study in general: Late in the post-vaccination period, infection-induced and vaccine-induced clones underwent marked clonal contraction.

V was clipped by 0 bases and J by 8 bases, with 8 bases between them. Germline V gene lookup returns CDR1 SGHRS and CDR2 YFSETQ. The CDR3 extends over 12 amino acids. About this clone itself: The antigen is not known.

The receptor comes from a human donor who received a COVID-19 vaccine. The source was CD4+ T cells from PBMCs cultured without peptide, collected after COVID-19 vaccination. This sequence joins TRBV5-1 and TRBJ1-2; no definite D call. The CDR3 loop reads CASSLGTGGYTF. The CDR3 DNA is TGCGCCAGCAGCTTGGGGACGGGAGGCTACACCTTC. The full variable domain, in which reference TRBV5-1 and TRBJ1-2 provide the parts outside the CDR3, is KAGVTQTPRYLIKTRGQQVTLSCSPISGHRSVSWYQQTPGQGLQFLFEYFSETQRNKGNFPGRFSGRQFSNSRSEMNVSTLELGDSALYLCASSLGTGGYTFGSGTRLTVV.